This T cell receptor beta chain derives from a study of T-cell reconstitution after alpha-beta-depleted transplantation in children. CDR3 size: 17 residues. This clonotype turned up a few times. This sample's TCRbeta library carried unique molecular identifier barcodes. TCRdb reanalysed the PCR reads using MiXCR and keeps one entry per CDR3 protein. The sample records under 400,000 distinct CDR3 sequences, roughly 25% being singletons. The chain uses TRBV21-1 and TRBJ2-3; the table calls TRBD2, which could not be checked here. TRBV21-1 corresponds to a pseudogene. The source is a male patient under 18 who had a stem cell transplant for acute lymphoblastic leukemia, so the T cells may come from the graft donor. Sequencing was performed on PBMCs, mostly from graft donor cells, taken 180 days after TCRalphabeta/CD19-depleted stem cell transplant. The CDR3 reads CASSRGGTSQSTDTQYF. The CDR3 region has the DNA TGTGCCAGCAGCAGGGGCGGGACTAGCCAAAGCACAGATACGCAGTATTTT.